The present entry profiles one T cell receptor beta chain with its context. Its specificity is not known. The CDR3 sequence is 14 residues long. V lost 6 bases to trimming and J lost 9 bases; unmatched junction nucleotides: 10. The sample is drawn from a study of T cell repertoires in cytomegalovirus infection. General observations from the study: HLA-C-restricted CMV-specific TCR beta clonotypes were dominant in the ex vivo response. Accumulated public TCR beta family frequency recognized individuals carrying CMV together with the relevant HLA.

TCRdb used MiXCR to reprocess the reads, holding one entry per CDR3 protein. The repertoire holds some 320,000 distinct CDR3 sequences, with over 7.5% as singletons. This clonotype was sampled from a human donor in good health (CMV status not recorded). Some clones in this sample may be carry-over from other donors' samples. This rearrangement joins TRBV12-3 or TRBV12-4 to TRBJ1-5, with TRBD1 identical over 8 bases. What was sequenced was PBMCs. As DNA, the CDR3 is TGTGCCAGCAGGAAAGACAGGGGCTTCTTGCCCCAGCATTTT. This encodes CASRKDRGFLPQHF.